This entry lists 22 T cell receptor beta chains sequenced from one sample in a study of blood T cell repertoires in COVID-19. Clones were read by immunoSEQ multiplex PCR, and TCRdb kept only the in-frame ones, dropping some. Of 80,000 to 100,000 clones detected, about 74% appear once; the ten largest clones hold 3% to 4.5%. Sequencing was performed on peripheral blood. These receptors were collected from an older man with COVID-19, enrolled during active disease.

CDR3 residues: CASSLTPPLRGHEQYF. In nucleotides, the CDR3 is TGTGCCAGCAGCTTAACGCCTCCCCTGAGGGGGCACGAGCAGTACTTC. The rearrangement joins TRBV7-3 to TRBJ2-7, with 7 bases that match TRBD1. With V trimmed by 0 bases and J by 5 bases, 10 bases remained unmatched. CDR3 length: 16 amino acids. CDR1 is SGHTA, CDR2 FQGTGA, per germline.

This clone was recorded only once. This chain links TRBV6-2 or TRBV6-3 with TRBJ2-7, with 15 positions matching TRBD2. The CDR3 loop spans 18 amino acids. V lost 6 bases and J lost 3; bases outside the gene matches: 12. The germline V gene has CDR1 MNHEY and CDR2 SVGEGT. CDR3 sequence reads: CASSPGTSGRLRLYEQYF. CDR3 coding DNA: TGTGCCAGCAGCCCTGGGACTAGCGGGAGGCTCCGTCTCTACGAGCAGTACTTC.

CDR3 in amino acids: CASSRTSGNEQFF. The CDR3 DNA reads TGTGCCAGCAGCCGGACTAGCGGGAATGAGCAGTTCTTC. The chain employs TRBV7-3 and TRBJ2-1, with TRBD2 matching over 11 bases. This CDR3 contains 13 residues. V shed 5 bases and J 7 bases; nucleotides not matched to a gene: 1. Germline values: CDR1 SGHTA, CDR2 FQGTGA.

The rearrangement links TRBV28 to TRBJ1-5, with D maybe TRBD1 (5 bases). With 8 bases removed from V and 10 bases from J, the gap between germline ends came to 18 bases. Per germline, CDR1 MDHEN and CDR2 SYDVKM. This CDR3 region has 13 residues. The CDR3 DNA sequence: TGTGCCAGCTGCCCCCTGGGGCTGGGACCCCAGCATTTT. It encodes CASCPLGLGPQHF.

A single count supports this clone. The V gene is TRBV7-2, the J gene TRBJ2-7; D is possibly TRBD2 (5 bases). With 0 bases removed from V and 6 bases from J, the gap between germline ends came to 9 bases. This CDR3 is built from 13 residues. Germline V gene lookup returns CDR1 SGHTA and CDR2 FQGNSA. Here the CDR3 DNA reads TGTGCCAGCAGCTTAGCGAGGGCGGGCGAGCAGTACTTC. Its protein product is CASSLARAGEQYF.

A few counts support this clone. This rearrangement joins TRBV29-1 to TRBJ1-1; the D gene is possibly TRBD1 (5 bases). Germline V gene sequence: CDR1 SQVTM, CDR2 ANQGSEA. The V end was cut by 3 bases, the J end by 5 bases, with 13 bases between. CDR3 length: 13 amino acids. The CDR3 coding sequence is TGCAGCGTTGAGAAGGAACGGGGGACTGAAGCTTTCTTT. It translates to CSVEKERGTEAFF.

This chain joins TRBV7-9 and TRBJ2-3; possibly TRBD1 for D (6 bases). The V and J ends lost 4 bases and 0 bases respectively, with 8 bases between them. The CDR3 runs 14 residues. Germline CDR1 SEHNR, CDR2 FQNEAQ (reference sequence). CDR3 protein: CASSWGHSTDTQYF. CDR3 coding DNA: TGTGCCAGCAGCTGGGGACACAGCACAGATACGCAGTATTTT. Using reference TRBV7-9 and TRBJ2-3 for the parts outside the CDR3, the full variable domain is DTGVSQNPRHKITKRGQNVTFRCDPISEHNRLYWYRQTLGQGPEFLTYFQNEAQLEKSRLLSDRFSAERPKGSFSTLEIQRTEQGDSAMYLCASSWGHSTDTQYFGPGTRLTVL.

The V call is TRBV20-1, the J call TRBJ1-2; possibly TRBD1 for D (6 bases). This CDR3 contains 14 residues. Germline-derived CDR1 and CDR2 are DFQATT and SNEGSKA (reference sequence). Trimming took off 3 bases at V and 7 bases at J, with 18 bases between the two ends. The CDR3 sequence is CSASGGPFDGGYTF. Here the CDR3 DNA reads TGCAGTGCTAGTGGGGGCCCGTTTGACGGTGGCTACACCTTC.

The chain carries TRBV27 and TRBJ1-6, with D perhaps TRBD1 (5 bases). Germline values: CDR1 MNHEY, CDR2 SMNVEV (reference sequence). The CDR3 totals 15 residues. The V end lost 6 bases, the J end lost 8 bases, and 17 bases lay between the germline ends. The CDR3, as DNA: TGTGCCAGCAGACCCGGGGGGGTTACTTATTCACCCCTCCACTTT. Its protein product is CASRPGGVTYSPLHF.

The rearrangement uses TRBV7-9 and TRBJ1-2; D perhaps matches TRBD1 (6 bases). There are 13 residues in the CDR3. Trimming pared 5 bases from V and 2 bases from J, leaving 9 bases between. Looked up from germline, CDR1 is SEHNR and CDR2 is FQNEAQ (reference sequence). The CDR3 is CASSLGQNYGYTF. The CDR3 region has the DNA TGTGCCAGCAGCCTTGGACAGAACTATGGCTACACCTTC.

The V gene is TRBV5-4, the J gene TRBJ2-2; 7 nucleotides align to TRBD2. Germline CDR1 and CDR2: SGHNT and YYREEE (reference sequence). V was pared by 4 bases and J by 7 bases, with 7 bases of the junction left unmatched. This CDR3 has 14 residues. CDR3 nucleotides: TGTGCCAGCAGCGGGAGGGCCGGGGACGGGGAGCTGTTTTTT. Translation gives CASSGRAGDGELFF. Full variable domain (rest looked up from reference TRBV5-4 and TRBJ2-2): ETGVTQSPTHLIKTRGQQVTLRCSSQSGHNTVSWYQQALGQGPQFIFQYYREEENGRGNFPPRFSGLQFPNYSSELNVNALELDDSALYLCASSGRAGDGELFFGEGSRLTVL.

The chain joins TRBV6-5 to TRBJ2-2; D gene ambiguous. This CDR3 region has 13 residues. Germline CDR1 reads MNHEY; CDR2 reads SVGAGI. Trimming took 4 bases from V and 1 from J, leaving 4 bases between them. CDR3 sequence (DNA): TGTGCCAGCAGTTTACTGAACACCGGGGAGCTGTTTTTT. The encoded protein is CASSLLNTGELFF.

This clone has a handful of counts. The V call is TRBV28, the J call TRBJ2-2; D perhaps matches TRBD1 (6 bases). The CDR3 totals 14 residues. In germline, CDR1 is MDHEN, CDR2 SYDVKM. V was clipped by 11 bases and J by 6 bases, with 19 bases between them. CDR3 in amino acids: CACKVGQGPGELFF. The DNA of the CDR3 is TGTGCCTGCAAGGTGGGCCAGGGGCCCGGGGAGCTGTTTTTT. Based on the CDR3 plus reference TRBV28 and TRBJ2-2, the full variable domain is DVKVTQSSRYLVKRTGEKVFLECVQDMDHENMFWYRQDPGLGLRLIYFSYDVKMKEKGDIPEGYSVSREKKERFSLILESASTNQTSMYLCACKVGQGPGELFFGEGSRLTVL.

This clone was recorded once. The rearrangement joins TRBV28 to TRBJ1-2; D possibly corresponds to TRBD1 (6 bases). The CDR3 covers 14 residues. Germline V CDR1 and CDR2: MDHEN, SYDVKM. V lost 3 bases and J 5 bases, leaving 13 bases between the germline ends. CDR3 region: CASSFQGRGYGYTF. In nucleotides, the CDR3 is TGTGCCAGCAGTTTTCAGGGGCGAGGGTATGGCTACACCTTC.

The chain carries TRBV7-3 and TRBJ2-3, with 12 positions matching TRBD2. The CDR3 extends over 14 amino acids. From germline, CDR1 is SGHTA and CDR2 FQGTGA. V lost 5 bases, J lost 5 bases, and 2 bases stayed unmatched. CDR3 loop: CASSRGLAGDTQYF. CDR3 bases: TGTGCCAGCAGCCGGGGACTAGCGGGAGATACGCAGTATTTT.

This clone was observed a few times. The chain joins TRBV28 to TRBJ2-7, with 9 bases lining up with TRBD1. Trimming removed 2 bases from V and 5 bases from J; junction bases left unmatched: 10. The CDR3 covers 16 residues. The germline V gene encodes CDR1 MDHEN and CDR2 SYDVKM. CDR3 region: CASSLRSGTGNHEQYF. The CDR3 region has the DNA TGTGCCAGCAGTTTAAGGTCTGGGACAGGGAACCACGAGCAGTACTTC.

The chain couples TRBV9 to TRBJ2-5; 12 nucleotides match TRBD2. V lost 4 bases and J lost 5; bases outside the gene matches: 6. The CDR3 totals 15 residues. The germline V gene has CDR1 SGDLS and CDR2 YYNGEE. As DNA, the CDR3 is TGTGCCAGCAGCCCCGAGACTAGCGGGAGTGAGACCCAGTACTTC. Encoded protein: CASSPETSGSETQYF.

The rearrangement uses TRBV7-3 and TRBJ2-5; 8 positions match TRBD2. The CDR3 contains 15 residues. The V gene end was trimmed by 4 bases and the J gene end by 4 bases; junction bases not matched to a gene: 8. Germline V gene sequence: CDR1 SGHTA, CDR2 FQGTGA. As DNA, the CDR3 is TGTGCCAGCAGCTCCGGACTAGCCGGGGGAGAGACCCAGTACTTC. It specifies CASSSGLAGGETQYF.

The chain links TRBV5-4 to TRBJ1-6; D possibly corresponds to TRBD1 (6 bases). Trimming stripped 0 bases from V and 10 bases from J, with 14 bases between. CDR3 length equals 15 residues. Germline V CDR1 and CDR2: SGHNT, YYREEE (reference sequence). Here the CDR3 reads CASSLATGYGSPLHF. DNA of the CDR3: TGTGCCAGCAGCTTGGCCACAGGGTATGGATCACCCCTCCACTTT.

This clone was observed once. The chain links TRBV6-1 to TRBJ2-1; TRBD2 matches 12 bases. V lost 2 bases, J lost 6 bases, and 14 bases stayed unmatched. In germline, CDR1 is MNHNS, CDR2 SASEGT. The CDR3 extends over 19 amino acids. CDR3 DNA: TGTGCCAGCAGTGAATGGGGCCTAGCGGGAGGGTCGAGGTCCAATGAGCAGTTCTTC. Its protein is CASSEWGLAGGSRSNEQFF.

V and J are TRBV6-1 and TRBJ2-7; 7 bases line up with TRBD2. The trim removed 1 base at V and 2 bases at J, leaving 5 bases unmatched. The CDR3 runs 15 residues. Germline-derived CDR1 and CDR2 are MNHNS and SASEGT. The CDR3 is CASSEEAGATYEQYF. CDR3 DNA: TGTGCCAGCAGTGAAGAGGCGGGAGCGACCTACGAGCAGTACTTC.

The chain carries TRBV15 and TRBJ2-7, with D possibly being TRBD2 (8 bases). The V gene's germline CDR1 is LNHNV and CDR2 YYDKDF (reference sequence). The CDR3 loop spans 16 amino acids. The V gene lost 0 bases and the J gene lost 4 bases, with 16 bases spanning the gap. The CDR3 DNA reads TGTGCCACCAGCAGAGATAGCGGGACAGAGTCTTACGAGCAGTACTTC. Protein: CATSRDSGTESYEQYF. Based on the CDR3 plus reference TRBV15 and TRBJ2-7, the full variable domain is DAMVIQNPRYQVTQFGKPVTLSCSQTLNHNVMYWYQQKSSQAPKLLFHYYDKDFNNEADTPDNFQSRRPNTSFCFLDIRSPGLGDTAMYLCATSRDSGTESYEQYFGPGTRLTVT.